This T cell receptor beta chain was obtained from a study of spatial heterogeneity in lung cancer. Findings and caveats of the study: Compared with follow-up, resection was when ubiquitous expanded tumor TCRs appeared in blood more.

This clonotype was counted between two and nine times. Antigen unknown. V was pared by 0 bases and J by 0 bases, with 3 bases between. Per germline, CDR1 SGDLS and CDR2 YYNGEE. The CDR3 length is 14 residues. TCRdb analysed the 5' RACE reads with MiXCR anew, one entry per CDR3 protein. The data hold about 78,000 distinct CDR3 sequences, with 8% observed a single time. Stated time point: sample taken at primary tumor resection. This sample comprised PBMCs, obtained at surgery. This sequence originates from a male donor with early-stage non-small cell lung cancer. The V gene is TRBV9, the J gene TRBJ1-4, with D uncertain. The CDR3: CASSVGATNEKLFF. CDR3 DNA sequence: TGTGCCAGCAGCGTAGGTGCAACTAATGAAAAACTGTTTTTT.